This T cell receptor beta chain appears in the sequencing data of a study of post-analysis software for immune sequencing data. Study in general: Clinical courses comprised relapsing-remitting, secondary progressive and progressive-relapsing multiple sclerosis. Findings of the study overall: The F measure placed samples prepared in the same batch into strongly shared clusters. Controls showed significantly higher normalized Chao1 diversity than did multiple sclerosis patients. With TRBV5-6, TRBV5-1 and TRBV20-1 included, about five TRBV segments were more frequent in patients than in controls.

CDR3 length: 16 residues. Germline loops: CDR1 SGHTA, CDR2 FQGNSA. V was pared by 5 bases and J by 7 bases, with 8 bases of the junction left unmatched. Unique-molecular-identifier-tagged TCR beta cDNA libraries were used. Researchers reported roughly 510,000 cDNA molecules coming from approximately 0.91 to 9.4 million T cells. TCRdb recomputed calls from the PCR reads with MiXCR, one row per CDR3 protein. The data hold around 400,000 distinct CDR3 sequences, with roughly 30% observed a single time. Regarding this clonotype: Its antigen is as yet unknown.

The chain employs TRBV7-2 and TRBJ1-4; 12 positions agree with TRBD1. The sequencing input was blood. The TCR comes from a girl aged 10-17 years with multiple sclerosis. CDR3 in DNA: TGTGCCAGCAGCCCGGGACAGGGGGCCGTAGTTGAAAAACTGTTTTTT. The encoded protein is CASSPGQGAVVEKLFF.